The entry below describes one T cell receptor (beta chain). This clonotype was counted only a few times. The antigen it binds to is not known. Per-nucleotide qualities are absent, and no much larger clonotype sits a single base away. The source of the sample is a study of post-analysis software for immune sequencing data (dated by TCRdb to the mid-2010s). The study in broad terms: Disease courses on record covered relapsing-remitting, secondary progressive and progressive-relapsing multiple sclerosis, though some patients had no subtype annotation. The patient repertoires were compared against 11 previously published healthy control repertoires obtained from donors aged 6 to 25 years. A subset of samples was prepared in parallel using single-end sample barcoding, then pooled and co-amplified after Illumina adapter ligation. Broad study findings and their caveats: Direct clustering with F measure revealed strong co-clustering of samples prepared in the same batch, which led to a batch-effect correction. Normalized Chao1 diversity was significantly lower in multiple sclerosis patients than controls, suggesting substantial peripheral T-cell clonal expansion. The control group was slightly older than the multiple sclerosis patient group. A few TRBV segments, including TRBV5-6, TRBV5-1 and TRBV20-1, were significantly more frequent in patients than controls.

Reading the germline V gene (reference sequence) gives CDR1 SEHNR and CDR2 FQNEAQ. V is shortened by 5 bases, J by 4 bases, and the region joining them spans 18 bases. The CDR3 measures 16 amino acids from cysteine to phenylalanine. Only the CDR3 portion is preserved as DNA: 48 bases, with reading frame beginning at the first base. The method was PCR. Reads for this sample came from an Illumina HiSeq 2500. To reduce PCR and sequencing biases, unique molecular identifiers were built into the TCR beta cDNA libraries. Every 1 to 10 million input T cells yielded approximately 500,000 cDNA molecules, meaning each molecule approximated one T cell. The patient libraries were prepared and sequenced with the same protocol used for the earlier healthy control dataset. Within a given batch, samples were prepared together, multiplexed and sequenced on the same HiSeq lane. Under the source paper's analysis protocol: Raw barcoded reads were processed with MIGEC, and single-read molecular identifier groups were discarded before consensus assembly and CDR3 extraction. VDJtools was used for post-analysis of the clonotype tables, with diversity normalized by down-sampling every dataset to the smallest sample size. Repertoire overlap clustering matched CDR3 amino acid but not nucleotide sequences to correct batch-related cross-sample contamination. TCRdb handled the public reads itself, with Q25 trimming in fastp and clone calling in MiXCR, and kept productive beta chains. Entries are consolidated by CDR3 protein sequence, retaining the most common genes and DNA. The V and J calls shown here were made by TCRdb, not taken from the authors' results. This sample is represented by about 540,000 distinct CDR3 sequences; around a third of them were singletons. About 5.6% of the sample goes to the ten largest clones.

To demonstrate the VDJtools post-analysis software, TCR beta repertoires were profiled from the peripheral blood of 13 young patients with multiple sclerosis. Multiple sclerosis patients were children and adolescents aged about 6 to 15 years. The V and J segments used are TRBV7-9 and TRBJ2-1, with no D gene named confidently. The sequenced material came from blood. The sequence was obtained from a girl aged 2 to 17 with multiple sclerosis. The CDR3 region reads CASSPDILPNYNEQFF. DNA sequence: TGTGCCAGCAGCCCCGACATTCTCCCCAATTACAATGAGCAGTTCTTC.